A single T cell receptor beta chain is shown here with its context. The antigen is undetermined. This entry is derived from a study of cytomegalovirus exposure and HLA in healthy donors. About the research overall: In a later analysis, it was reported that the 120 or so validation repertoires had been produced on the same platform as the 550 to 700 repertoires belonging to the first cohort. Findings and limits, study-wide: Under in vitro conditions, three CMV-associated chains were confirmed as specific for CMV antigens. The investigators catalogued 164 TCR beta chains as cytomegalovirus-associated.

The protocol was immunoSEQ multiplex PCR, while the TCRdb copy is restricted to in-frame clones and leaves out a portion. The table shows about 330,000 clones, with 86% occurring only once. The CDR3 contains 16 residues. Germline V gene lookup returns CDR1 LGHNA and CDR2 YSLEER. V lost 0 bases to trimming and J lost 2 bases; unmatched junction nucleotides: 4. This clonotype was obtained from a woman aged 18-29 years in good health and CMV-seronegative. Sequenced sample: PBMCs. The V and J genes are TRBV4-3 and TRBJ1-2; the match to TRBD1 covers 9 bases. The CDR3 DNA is TGCGCCAGCAGCCAAGAGAGGGGGACAGGGAACTATGGCTACACCTTC. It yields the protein CASSQERGTGNYGYTF.